Below, 3 T cell receptor beta chains from the same sample are listed, as sequenced in a study of T cells in Graves' hyperthyroidism and ophthalmopathy. The investigators amplified TCR beta CDR3 regions from RNA transcripts. First-round RT-PCR of the TCR CDR3 relied on the HTBI primer set. TCRdb processed the multiplex PCR reads anew with MiXCR; each CDR3 protein has one entry. The sample carries around 600,000 distinct CDR3 sequences, approximately 14% recorded once. The specimen was blood. Every receptor here comes from a woman aged 25 to 45 with Graves' hyperthyroidism.

This clonotype has a handful of counts. The CDR3 here is CASSSAAGFTDTQYF. The CDR3 coding sequence is TGTGCCAGCAGTTCAGCCGCGGGCTTCACAGATACGCAGTATTTT. J is TRBJ2-3 and V is TRBV6-5, with D possibly TRBD2 on 5 matching bases. Per the germline V gene, CDR1 is MNHEY and CDR2 is SVGAGI. V gave up 4 bases and J gave up 2 bases, with 13 bases separating them. The CDR3 has 15 amino acids.

This clonotype was counted many times. The CDR3 loop is CASSARLSTDTQYF. The CDR3 DNA reads as TGTGCCAGCAGCGCCAGACTCTCGACAGATACGCAGTATTTT. V is TRBV7-8 and J is TRBJ2-3; D not certain. V dropped 5 bases and J dropped 3 bases, with 12 bases sitting between them. The germline gives CDR1 SGHVS, CDR2 FQNEAQ. This CDR3 is 14 amino acids long.

This clonotype was seen a handful of times. The rearrangement links TRBV29-1 to TRBJ2-1; D is undetermined. Germline CDR1 and CDR2: SQVTM and ANQGSEA. Trimming took 4 bases from V and 0 from J, leaving 7 bases between them. The CDR3 contains 13 residues. In nucleotides, the CDR3 is TGCAGCGTTGTACCCAGCTCCTACAATGAGCAGTTCTTC. Protein sequence: CSVVPSSYNEQFF.